The 27 T cell receptor beta chains given below trace back to one sample, sequenced in a study of T cell repertoires in cytomegalovirus infection. For these receptors, no antigen is known. In TCRdb, the reads were re-called with MiXCR into one record per CDR3 protein. The sample yields approximately 270,000 distinct CDR3 sequences, 20% to 25% seen once. The material was cultured PBMCs, obtained from culture after CMV antigen stimulation. Source of these receptors: a human donor in good health (CMV status not recorded). Some clones in this sample may be carry-over from other donors' samples.

The V call is TRBV18, the J call TRBJ1-2; tentative D call: TRBD1 (6 bases). Germline V gene sequence: CDR1 KGHSH, CDR2 LQKENI. Trimming cost V 4 bases and J 6 bases, with 15 bases left between them. This CDR3 contains 14 residues. CDR3 amino acids: CASSRRGADNGYTF. Here the CDR3 DNA reads TGTGCCAGCTCACGGAGGGGGGCGGATAATGGCTACACCTTC. Complete variable domain (other parts from reference TRBV18 and TRBJ1-2): NAGVMQNPRHLVRRRGQEARLRCSPMKGHSHVYWYRQLPEEGLKFMVYLQKENIIDESGMPKERFSAEFPKEGPSILRIQQVVRGDSAAYFCASSRRGADNGYTFGSGTRLTVV.

This chain connects TRBV6-1 to TRBJ2-7; TRBD2 agrees at 11 bases. V dropped 9 bases and J dropped 5; count of bases not matched to a gene: 9. Germline V gives CDR1 MNHNS, CDR2 SASEGT. The CDR3 contains 14 residues. CDR3 sequence (DNA): TGTGCCAGTCGCGGGACTAGCGGTCCCCACGAGCAGTACTTC. Translated, it gives CASRGTSGPHEQYF.

This clonotype was seen a few times. The chain links TRBV14 to TRBJ2-1; 10 nucleotides agree with TRBD2. CDR3 size: 15 residues. CDR1 is SGHDN and CDR2 is FVKESK in the germline V gene. J was trimmed by 12 bases and V by 1 base; bases with no gene match: 9. The CDR3 reads CASSQGLAGGPMQFF. DNA of the CDR3: TGTGCCAGCAGCCAAGGGTTAGCGGGAGGCCCGATGCAGTTCTTC.

The chain combines TRBV5-3 with TRBJ2-6; 8 bases map to TRBD1. Being an ORF, TRBV5-3 has a function that is uncertain. This CDR3 comprises 20 residues. With 3 bases clipped from V and 0 bases from J, the junction kept 14 bases outside the gene matches. Here the CDR3 DNA reads TGTGCCAGAAGCTGGGAACCGGGACAGGTGCATCTCTCTGGGGCCAACGTCCTGACTTTC. Translation gives CARSWEPGQVHLSGANVLTF.

The V call is TRBV5-4, the J call TRBJ2-1; D gene uncertain. Germline assignment: CDR1 SGHNT and CDR2 YYREEE (reference sequence). The CDR3 has 15 residues. V lost 0 bases and J lost 1, with 8 bases in between. Here the CDR3 reads CASSLDPRSYNEQFF. Written as DNA, the CDR3 is TGTGCCAGCAGCTTGGATCCCCGATCCTACAATGAGCAGTTCTTC.

The V and J genes are TRBV7-9 and TRBJ1-3, with D possibly being TRBD1 (5 bases). This CDR3 is built from 16 residues. V lost 6 bases and J lost 0, with 15 bases in between. Per germline, CDR1 SEHNR and CDR2 FQNEAQ (reference sequence). CDR3 sequence reads: CASSWLDSNSGNTIYF. As DNA, the CDR3 is TGTGCCAGCAGTTGGCTCGACAGTAACTCTGGAAACACCATATATTTT.

The chain employs TRBV10-3 and TRBJ2-2; no clear D gene. V lost 1 base to trimming and J lost 1 base, with 7 bases between them. The CDR3 consists of 15 residues. Germline CDR1 reads ENHRY; CDR2 reads SYGVKD. The chain's CDR3 is CAISEFPVNTGELFF. The DNA for the CDR3 is TGTGCCATCAGTGAGTTTCCCGTGAACACCGGGGAGCTGTTTTTT.

About this clonotype: A single base separates this from a much larger clone, so it may be a read error. The CDR3 DNA reads as TGTGCCAGCAGCTCCTTTGGGCGTCAAGAGACCCAGTACTTC. It translates to CASSSFGRQETQYF. V usage is TRBV7-2 and J usage is TRBJ2-5; D is unclear. CDR1 and CDR2 from the germline V gene are SGHTA and FQGNSA. Trimming left V 4 bases short and J 2 bases short, with 11 bases between. The length of the CDR3 is 14 residues.

This rearrangement joins TRBV6-5 to TRBJ2-7; TRBD1 might be the D (6 bases). The CDR3 covers 14 residues. CDR1 is MNHEY, CDR2 SVGAGI, per germline. The V end was cut by 7 bases, the J end by 0 bases, with 13 bases between. The CDR3 reads CASTKGHRSYEQYF. DNA of the CDR3: TGTGCCAGCACTAAGGGACACCGCTCCTACGAGCAGTACTTC.

This clonotype was observed many times. This chain connects TRBV7-9 to TRBJ1-1, with unresolved D. V was cut by 6 bases and J by 8 bases, with 13 bases left in between. Germline assignment: CDR1 SEHNR and CDR2 FQNEAQ (reference sequence). This CDR3 comprises 12 residues. CDR3 bases: TGTGCCAGCAGATATGACACTGGCGAAGCTTTCTTT. It translates to CASRYDTGEAFF.

V is TRBV10-3 and J is TRBJ1-1, with D uncertain. The CDR3 is 15 amino acids. The V and J ends lost 0 bases and 3 bases respectively, with 11 bases between them. CDR1 ENHRY and CDR2 SYGVKD come from the germline V gene. The CDR3 loop is CAISESIGRDTEAFF. CDR3 DNA sequence: TGTGCCATCAGTGAGTCGATTGGTAGGGACACTGAAGCTTTCTTT.

This clonotype was picked up many times. The chain carries TRBV7-2 and TRBJ2-3; no clear D gene. This CDR3 region has 15 residues. The germline V and J ends were trimmed by 6 bases and 0 bases, with 13 bases remaining between them. The germline gives CDR1 SGHTA, CDR2 FQGNSA. CDR3 coding DNA: TGTGCCAGCAGACACCGGGTTCGTAGCACAGATACGCAGTATTTT. Protein product: CASRHRVRSTDTQYF.

This clonotype appeared a few times. The chain employs TRBV5-1 and TRBJ2-3, with TRBD1 as a possible D gene (5 bases). V lost 4 bases and J lost 6, with 21 bases in between. Per germline, CDR1 SGHRS and CDR2 YFSETQ. CDR3 length equals 16 residues. CDR3 nucleotides: TGCGCCAGCAGCAACCCCAGGGCAGGGAACCAGGATACGCAGTATTTT. It encodes CASSNPRAGNQDTQYF.

This clonotype was seen a single time. This rearrangement joins TRBV29-1 to TRBJ1-1; 9 positions agree with TRBD1. The CDR3 is 14 amino acids. The trim removed 6 bases at V and 5 bases at J, leaving 10 bases unmatched. Germline V gene data show CDR1 as SQVTM and CDR2 as ANQGSEA. The DNA for the CDR3 is TGCAGCGTATCAGACAGGGGGTTAGGGACTGAAGCTTTCTTT. Its translation is CSVSDRGLGTEAFF.

The CDR3 loop reads CASSPGRRNGELFF. CDR3 coding DNA: TGTGCCAGCAGCCCCGGTAGGAGGAACGGGGAGCTGTTTTTT. This chain joins TRBV27 and TRBJ2-2, with D perhaps matching TRBD2 (5 bases). V shed 6 bases and J shed 7 bases, with 15 bases lying between them. CDR3 length: 14 amino acids. Germline V gene data show CDR1 as MNHEY and CDR2 as SMNVEV (reference sequence).

This clonotype was counted a few times. The gene calls are TRBV20-1 and TRBJ2-5; the match to TRBD2 covers 9 bases. J lost 1 base, V lost 0 bases, and 3 bases had no gene match. The CDR3 runs to 15 residues. From germline, CDR1 is DFQATT and CDR2 SNEGSKA (reference sequence). The CDR3 reads CSAREASGIQETQYF. CDR3 nucleotides: TGCAGTGCTAGAGAAGCTAGCGGGATCCAAGAGACCCAGTACTTC.

This chain uses TRBV24-1 with TRBJ1-4; TRBD1 matches at 7 bases. CDR1 and CDR2 (germline): KGHDR, SFDVKD. J was trimmed by 6 bases and V by 5 bases; bases with no gene match: 17. The CDR3 consists of 18 residues. CDR3 sequence: CATSANPSSGGLHEKLFF. The DNA for the CDR3 is TGTGCCACCAGTGCCAACCCGAGCTCAGGGGGACTCCATGAAAAACTGTTTTTT.

This chain links TRBV7-2 with TRBJ2-7; D is unclear. V was cut by 7 bases and J by 6 bases, with 10 bases left in between. Germline CDR1 and CDR2: SGHTA and FQGNSA. The CDR3 length is 11 residues. CDR3 loop: CASNFMGEQYF. CDR3 nucleotides: TGTGCCAGCAACTTCATGGGCGAGCAGTACTTC.

This clonotype was counted at least ten times. This rearrangement joins TRBV7-2 to TRBJ1-2; D gene unclear. Germline CDR1 reads SGHTA; CDR2 reads FQGNSA. The CDR3 runs 11 residues. V was pared by 4 bases and J by 7 bases, with 7 bases between. The CDR3 region is CASSSYSGYTF. The CDR3 bases are TGTGCCAGCAGCTCATACAGTGGCTACACCTTC.

This clonotype was seen ten or more times. This chain links TRBV20-1 with TRBJ2-1, with 9 bases fitting TRBD2. The junction had 11 bases not matched to a gene; V was cut back by 2 bases and J by 6 bases. The CDR3 is 16 amino acids. Germline V CDR1 and CDR2: DFQATT, SNEGSKA (reference sequence). Here the CDR3 reads CSARLFGGRAVNEQFF. The CDR3 DNA reads as TGCAGTGCTAGACTTTTCGGCGGGAGGGCCGTCAATGAGCAGTTCTTC.

The genes are TRBV10-3 and TRBJ2-1, with D possibly being TRBD1 or TRBD2 (5 bases each). CDR3 size: 15 residues. Trimming shortened V by 7 bases and J by 1 base, and 14 bases separated the two germline ends. CDR1 is ENHRY, CDR2 SYGVKD, per germline. The DNA of the CDR3 is TGTGCCATCACCGCGCAGGGACCGTCCTACAATGAGCAGTTCTTC. Its translation is CAITAQGPSYNEQFF.

Ten or more counts support this clonotype. V gene TRBV11-3 combines with J gene TRBJ2-3; 9 positions agree with TRBD2. The V gene end was trimmed by 1 base and the J gene end by 3 bases; junction bases not matched to a gene: 5. The germline V gene encodes CDR1 SGHNT and CDR2 YENEEA. The CDR3 is 16 residues long. CDR3 sequence reads: CASSLGGGRETDTQYF. CDR3 DNA sequence: TGTGCCAGCAGCTTAGGCGGCGGGAGGGAAACAGATACGCAGTATTTT.

V and J are TRBV19 and TRBJ2-3; tentatively, D is TRBD2 (6 bases). V shed 3 bases and J shed 1 base, with 8 bases lying between them. This CDR3 has 14 residues. Germline loops: CDR1 LNHDA, CDR2 SQIVND (reference sequence). CDR3 sequence (DNA): TGTGCCAGTAGTATCTTAGCGGGCACAGATACGCAGTATTTT. As protein: CASSILAGTDTQYF.

This clonotype has only a few counts. V is TRBV15 and J is TRBJ2-3, with D possibly matching TRBD1 (6 bases). Germline-derived CDR1 and CDR2 are LNHNV and YYDKDF (reference sequence). The CDR3 loop spans 15 amino acids. V dropped 3 bases and J dropped 2 bases, with 12 bases sitting between them. As DNA, the CDR3 is TGTGCCACCAGCAGCCCTAGGACAGTCACAGATACGCAGTATTTT. Translated, it gives CATSSPRTVTDTQYF.

This clonotype has ten or more counts. The CDR3 DNA follows: TGTGCCAGCAGCTCTGGGGGACAGGGTTTAGAGACCCAGTACTTC. Its protein is CASSSGGQGLETQYF. This sequence joins TRBV5-4 and TRBJ2-5, with 9 bases lining up with TRBD1. The CDR3 contains 15 residues. CDR1 is SGHNT and CDR2 is YYREEE in the germline V gene (reference sequence). Trimming cost V 3 bases and J 4 bases; bases outside gene matches: 7.

Ten or more counts support this clonotype. V usage is TRBV7-2 and J usage is TRBJ2-2; D remains ambiguous. The V end lost 1 base, the J end lost 5 bases, and 5 bases lay between the germline ends. CDR1 SGHTA and CDR2 FQGNSA come from the germline V gene. CDR3 length: 13 residues. CDR3: CASSLELTGELFF. The CDR3 DNA reads as TGTGCCAGCAGCTTAGAGCTAACCGGGGAGCTGTTTTTT.

This clonotype was found a few times. The chain employs TRBV7-4 and TRBJ1-2; no firm D call. V was clipped by 3 bases and J by 7 bases, with 6 bases between them. Germline V gives CDR1 SGHVT, CDR2 SQSDAQ. CDR3 length: 11 amino acids. The CDR3 nucleotides are TGTGCCAGCAGCTTTAAGGGTGGCTACACCTTC. This translates into CASSFKGGYTF.